This TCR beta chain originates from a study of blood T cell repertoires in COVID-19. Background on the study: Both acute and convalescent COVID-19 samples were obtained from the United States, Italy and Spain.

Everyone who took part was roughly 18 to 100 years old, and they came from 20 to 25 US areas. Two negative PCRs, clearance, or symptom resolution characterized the recovered Cohort 3 donors. In the study's own analysis: Reference gene primer amplification gave nucleated cell count estimates. Clones were sequenced by immunoSEQ multiplex PCR, and TCRdb holds only the in-frame ones, with some missing. V and J calls and clone size come straight from that table; D and trimming were deduced from the DNA. The repertoire holds approximately 500,000 clones, 88% seen once, with 1.8% in the top ten. The CDR3 has 14 amino acids. The germline CDR1 and CDR2 sequences are LNHNV and YYDKDF (reference sequence). V was shortened by 7 bases and J by 2 bases, with 14 bases between the two germline ends.

The sequenced sample consisted of PBMCs or T cells enriched from blood (not recorded which). The origin of this receptor is a woman between 35 and 50 years old who had recovered from COVID-19. The rearrangement joins TRBV15 to TRBJ1-1; TRBD1 might be the D (6 bases). The CDR3 nucleotides read TGTGCCACCAACCAGGGGAAGGATAACACTGAAGCTTTCTTT. Its translation: CATNQGKDNTEAFF. Full variable domain (remainder filled in from reference TRBV15 and TRBJ1-1): DAMVIQNPRYQVTQFGKPVTLSCSQTLNHNVMYWYQQKSSQAPKLLFHYYDKDFNNEADTPDNFQSRRPNTSFCFLDIRSPGLGDTAMYLCATNQGKDNTEAFFGQGTRLTVV.